These T cell receptor beta chains were read from a single sample in a study of T-cell memory formation after mild COVID-19. TCRdb itself ran the 5' RACE reads through MiXCR, one entry per CDR3 protein. The data contain over 400,000 distinct CDR3 sequences, less than 25% of them singletons. The specimen was PBMCs or a T cell subset sorted from them (not recorded which). The receptors come from an adult woman who had mild COVID-19 (a few samples of this study predate the infection). Cell type and time point are not known. Both conserved end residues are part of each CDR3. The order of the fields is V gene, CDR3 length, D gene, J gene, clone size, CDR3 protein, CDR3 DNA. The D gene is left open where the match is weak. For some rows the clone size is stated as once, few or many, or as a class when expanded; others skip it.

TRBV7-2	12	NA	TRBJ2-1	few	CASSLYRNEQFF	TGTGCCAGCAGCTTATATAGGAATGAGCAGTTCTTC
TRBV3-1	15	NA	TRBJ1-3	NA	CASSQDPASGNTIYF	TGTGCCAGCAGCCAAGATCCTGCGTCTGGAAACACCATATATTTT
TRBV10-3	16	TRBD2	TRBJ2-1	NA	CAIRNSGRAVDNEQFF	TGTGCCATCAGAAATAGCGGGAGGGCCGTCGACAATGAGCAGTTCTTC
TRBV20-1	15	NA	TRBJ2-7	NA	CSARRPRDGDYEQYF	TGCAGTGCTAGACGGCCTCGGGACGGAGACTACGAGCAGTACTTC
TRBV6-6	17	NA	TRBJ1-5	NA	CASSTLVEHYSNQPQHF	TGTGCCAGCAGCACACTCGTGGAGCACTATAGCAATCAGCCCCAGCATTTT
TRBV6-5	14	NA	TRBJ2-2	few	CASTQKLNTGELFF	TGTGCCAGCACCCAAAAACTGAACACCGGGGAGCTGTTTTTT
TRBV28	16	TRBD2	TRBJ2-5	NA	CASSSRGLAGVETQYF	TGTGCCAGCAGTTCTCGGGGACTAGCGGGAGTAGAGACCCAGTACTTC
TRBV28	17	TRBD1	TRBJ2-4	few	CASSPSLDRGSKNIQYF	TGTGCCAGCAGTCCCTCTTTGGACAGGGGATCTAAAAACATTCAGTACTTC
TRBV12-3/TRBV12-4	14	NA	TRBJ1-1	few	CASTKGEARLEAFF	TGTGCCAGCACCAAGGGAGAGGCTAGGCTTGAAGCTTTCTTT
TRBV7-6	14	NA	TRBJ2-7	few	CASSLADTNYEQYF	TGTGCCAGCAGCTTAGCCGACACCAACTACGAGCAGTACTTC
TRBV12-3/TRBV12-4	12	NA	TRBJ2-1	many	CASSLRYNEQFF	TGTGCCAGCAGCTTGAGGTACAATGAGCAGTTCTTC
TRBV3-1	15	TRBD1	TRBJ1-2	NA	CASSPEGAGVNGYTF	TGTGCCAGCAGCCCCGAGGGGGCAGGAGTTAATGGCTACACCTTC
TRBV27	15	NA	TRBJ1-1	few	CASNSRGGLNTEAFF	TGTGCCAGCAACTCGCGTGGGGGGCTGAACACTGAAGCTTTCTTT
TRBV7-9	16	NA	TRBJ2-7	few	CASSSALGGPSYEQYF	TGTGCCAGCAGCTCCGCCTTGGGGGGACCCTCCTACGAGCAGTACTTC
TRBV5-1	14	TRBD1	TRBJ2-7	few	CASSRNRGPYEQYF	TGCGCCAGCAGCCGGAACAGGGGTCCCTACGAGCAGTACTTC
TRBV7-9	14	TRBD2	TRBJ2-1	few	CASMTSGRYNEQFF	TGTGCCAGCATGACTAGCGGGCGCTACAATGAGCAGTTCTTC
TRBV6-2/TRBV6-3	11	NA	TRBJ1-1	NA	CASSYPSEAFF	TGTGCCAGCAGTTACCCCTCTGAAGCTTTCTTT
TRBV9	15	NA	TRBJ1-5	few	CASSVGPLPNQPQHF	TGTGCCAGCAGCGTTGGGCCCCTCCCCAATCAGCCCCAGCATTTT
TRBV12-3/TRBV12-4	15	TRBD1	TRBJ2-1	NA	CASSSTDRVYNEQFF	TGTGCCAGCAGTAGTACCGACAGGGTTTACAATGAGCAGTTCTTC
TRBV5-1	16	TRBD1	TRBJ1-4	few	CASSLGDRVANEKLFF	TGCGCCAGCAGCTTGGGCGACAGGGTAGCTAATGAAAAACTGTTTTTT
TRBV20-1	17	TRBD2	TRBJ2-1	few	CSARDGRLAGGYNEQFF	TGCAGTGCTAGAGACGGGAGACTAGCGGGGGGGTACAATGAGCAGTTCTTC
TRBV4-3	15	NA	TRBJ1-1	few	CASSQVAGGSTEAFF	TGCGCCAGCAGCCAAGTAGCAGGAGGGTCGACTGAAGCTTTCTTT
TRBV7-9	15	NA	TRBJ2-5	NA	CASSLGSIPGETQYF	TGTGCCAGCAGCTTAGGTAGTATTCCGGGAGAGACCCAGTACTTC
TRBV7-8	14	NA	TRBJ2-1	NA	CASSRTVGTHEQFF	TGTGCCAGCAGCCGCACAGTGGGGACTCATGAGCAGTTCTTC
TRBV5-1	13	NA	TRBJ2-5	many	CASSFPGKETQYF	TGCGCCAGCAGCTTTCCGGGGAAGGAGACCCAGTACTTC
TRBV6-5	14	NA	TRBJ1-2	few	CASSYSSLSYGYTF	TGTGCCAGCAGTTACTCCTCCCTTTCCTATGGCTACACCTTC
TRBV7-3	13	NA	TRBJ2-1	NA	CASSLHRTHEQFF	TGTGCCAGCAGCTTACACAGGACCCATGAGCAGTTCTTC
TRBV24-1	11	NA	TRBJ2-3	few	CAIRSGDTQYF	TGTGCCATCCGGAGTGGTGATACGCAGTATTTT
TRBV20-1	14	NA	TRBJ1-6	few	CSARAGTDNSPLHF	TGCAGTGCTAGGGCCGGGACGGATAATTCACCCCTCCACTTT
TRBV27	17	NA	TRBJ2-7	NA	CASSLSNPGPYSYEQYF	TGTGCCAGCAGTTTATCCAATCCCGGGCCGTACTCCTACGAGCAGTACTTC
TRBV20-1	11	TRBD1	TRBJ2-5	many	CSATGGETQYF	TGCAGTGCTACAGGGGGAGAGACCCAGTACTTC
TRBV18	13	NA	TRBJ2-5	few	CASSMGQQETQYF	TGTGCCAGCTCCATGGGCCAGCAAGAGACCCAGTACTTC
TRBV4-2	15	NA	TRBJ2-3	NA	CASSQARGWTDTQYF	TGTGCCAGCAGCCAAGCGCGGGGCTGGACAGATACGCAGTATTTT
TRBV10-3	17	TRBD1	TRBJ2-7	NA	CAISEVPGTGGGYEQYF	TGTGCCATCAGTGAGGTTCCCGGGACAGGGGGCGGCTACGAGCAGTACTTC
TRBV4-3	17	NA	TRBJ1-3	few	CASSQDSGKTSGNTIYF	TGCGCCAGCAGCCAAGATTCCGGAAAGACCTCTGGAAACACCATATATTTT
TRBV3-1	16	NA	TRBJ1-1	few	CASSQDRVLPNTEAFF	TGTGCCAGCAGCCAAGATCGGGTACTACCCAACACTGAAGCTTTCTTT
TRBV5-8	16	TRBD2	TRBJ2-1	NA	CASRRQSSGSYNEQFF	TGTGCCAGCAGGCGGCAATCTAGCGGCTCCTACAATGAGCAGTTCTTC
TRBV29-1	14	TRBD1	TRBJ2-2	few	CSVDGQGVTGELFF	TGCAGCGTTGATGGGCAGGGGGTCACCGGGGAGCTGTTTTTT
TRBV30	16	NA	TRBJ2-1	few	CAWSVLARSSYNEQFF	TGTGCCTGGAGTGTTCTAGCGCGGAGCTCCTACAATGAGCAGTTCTTC
TRBV10-3	12	NA	TRBJ2-1	NA	CAISESTGEQFF	TGTGCCATCAGTGAGTCGACGGGAGAGCAGTTCTTC
TRBV9	14	NA	TRBJ2-5	few	CASSVGTSGETQYF	TGTGCCAGCAGCGTAGGGACATCCGGGGAGACCCAGTACTTC